This T cell receptor beta chain was found in a study of post-analysis software for immune sequencing data. Unique molecular identifiers had been added to the TCR beta cDNA libraries. TCRdb ran MiXCR on the PCR reads and lists one entry per CDR3 protein. The sample shows 250,000 to 300,000 distinct CDR3 sequences, roughly a third of them seen only once. In its sample, this clonotype was seen once. The sequence was obtained from a girl aged 5 to 17 with multiple sclerosis. The sample consisted of blood.

For the CDR3, the DNA is TGTGCCAGCAGCTTAGGGCCAAGGACAGAGAGCTCCTACGAGCAGTACTTC. It yields the protein CASSLGPRTESSYEQYF. This chain joins TRBV7-2 and TRBJ2-7, with TRBD1 as a possible D gene (6 bases). Germline V gene lookup returns CDR1 SGHTA and CDR2 FQGNSA. Trimming took off 1 base at V and 0 bases at J, with 16 bases between the two ends. This CDR3 spans 17 amino acids. Supplemented by reference TRBV7-2 and TRBJ2-7, the full variable domain reads GAGVSQSPSNKVTEKGKDVELRCDPISGHTALYWYRQSLGQGLEFLIYFQGNSAPDKSGLPSDRFSAERTGGSVSTLTIQRTQQEDSAVYLCASSLGPRTESSYEQYFGPGTRLTVT.